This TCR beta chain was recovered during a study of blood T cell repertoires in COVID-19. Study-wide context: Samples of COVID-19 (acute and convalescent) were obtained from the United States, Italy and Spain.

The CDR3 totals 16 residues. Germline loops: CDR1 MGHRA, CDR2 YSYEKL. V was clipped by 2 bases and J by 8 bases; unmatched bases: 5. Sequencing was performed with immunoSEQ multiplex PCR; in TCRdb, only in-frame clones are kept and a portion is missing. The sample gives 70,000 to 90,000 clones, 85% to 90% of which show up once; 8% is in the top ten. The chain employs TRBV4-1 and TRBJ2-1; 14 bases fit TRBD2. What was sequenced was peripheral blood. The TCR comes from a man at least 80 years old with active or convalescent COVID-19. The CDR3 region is CASSQRLAGGGDEQFF. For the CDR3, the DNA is TGCGCCAGCAGCCAAAGACTAGCGGGAGGGGGCGATGAGCAGTTCTTC.